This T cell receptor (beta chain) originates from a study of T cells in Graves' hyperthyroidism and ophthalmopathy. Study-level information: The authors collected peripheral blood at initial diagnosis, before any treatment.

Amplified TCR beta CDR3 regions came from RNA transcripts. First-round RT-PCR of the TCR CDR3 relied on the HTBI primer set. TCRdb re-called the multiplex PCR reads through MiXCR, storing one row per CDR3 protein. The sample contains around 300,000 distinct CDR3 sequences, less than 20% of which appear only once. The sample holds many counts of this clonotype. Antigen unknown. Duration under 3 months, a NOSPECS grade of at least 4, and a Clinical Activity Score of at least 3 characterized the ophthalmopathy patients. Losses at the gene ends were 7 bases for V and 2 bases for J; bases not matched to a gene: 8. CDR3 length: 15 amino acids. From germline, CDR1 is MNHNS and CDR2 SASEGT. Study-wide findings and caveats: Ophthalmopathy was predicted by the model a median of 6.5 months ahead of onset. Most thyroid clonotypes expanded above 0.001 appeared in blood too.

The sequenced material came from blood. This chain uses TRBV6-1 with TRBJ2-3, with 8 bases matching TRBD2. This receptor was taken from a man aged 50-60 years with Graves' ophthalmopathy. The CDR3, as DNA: TGTGCCAGCACCGGGACTAGAACTTTCACAGATACGCAGTATTTT. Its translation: CASTGTRTFTDTQYF.